Listed here are 30 T cell receptor beta chains from one sample, sequenced in a study of T-cell memory formation after mild COVID-19. TCRdb fed the 5' RACE reads into MiXCR, producing one record per CDR3 protein. The data show about 290,000 distinct CDR3 sequences, less than 20% seen once. Material for sequencing was PBMCs or a T cell subset sorted from them (not recorded which). The receptors here all came from a man younger than 30 who had mild COVID-19 (a few samples of this study predate the infection). Cell type and time point are not known.

This clonotype has a count of ten or more. The V and J genes are TRBV5-1 and TRBJ1-6; weak D call: TRBD1 (5 bases). CDR3 length equals 13 residues. V was cut by 4 bases and J by 9 bases, with 11 bases left in between. CDR1 SGHRS and CDR2 YFSETQ come from the germline V gene. DNA of the CDR3: TGCGCCAGCAGCGTAAAAGGGGCTTCACCCCTCCACTTT. It is translated as CASSVKGASPLHF. The full variable domain, completed using reference TRBV5-1 and TRBJ1-6, is KAGVTQTPRYLIKTRGQQVTLSCSPISGHRSVSWYQQTPGQGLQFLFEYFSETQRNKGNFPGRFSGRQFSNSRSEMNVSTLELGDSALYLCASSVKGASPLHFGNGTRLTVT.

The chain uses TRBV20-1 and TRBJ1-5; the D gene is possibly TRBD1 (5 bases). The CDR3 spans 14 residues. CDR1 and CDR2 (germline): DFQATT, SNEGSKA (reference sequence). The V gene lost 2 bases and the J gene lost 0 bases, with 8 bases spanning the gap. The CDR3 reads CSARYGGSNQPQHF. CDR3 DNA: TGCAGTGCTAGATATGGGGGTAGCAATCAGCCCCAGCATTTT.

This clonotype was seen only a few times. The chain combines TRBV20-1 with TRBJ2-7, with 8 bases identical to TRBD2. CDR1 is DFQATT, CDR2 SNEGSKA, per germline (reference sequence). The CDR3 covers 14 residues. Trimming cost V 3 bases and J 2 bases; bases outside gene matches: 6. CDR3 DNA sequence: TGCAGTGCTAGCCCCCCGGGGGGGGCCTACGAGCAGTACTTC. Protein: CSASPPGGAYEQYF.

The V call is TRBV6-5, the J call TRBJ2-3; 7 bases agree with TRBD2. In germline, CDR1 is MNHEY, CDR2 SVGAGI. The CDR3 is made up of 15 amino acids. The V gene end was trimmed by 6 bases and the J gene end by 5 bases; junction bases not matched to a gene: 11. CDR3: CASSPGGMGLDTQYF. CDR3 nucleotide sequence: TGTGCCAGCAGCCCCGGGGGGATGGGGTTAGATACGCAGTATTTT.

This rearrangement joins TRBV2 to TRBJ2-2; D gene unclear. Trimming stripped 5 bases from V and 5 bases from J, with 12 bases between. The CDR3 sequence is 14 residues long. Germline V lookup: CDR1 SNHLY, CDR2 FYNNEI. The CDR3: CASSQLRVTGELFF. CDR3 in DNA: TGTGCCAGCAGTCAACTCCGGGTTACCGGGGAGCTGTTTTTT. Based on the CDR3 plus reference TRBV2 and TRBJ2-2, the full variable domain is EPEVTQTPSHQVTQMGQEVILRCVPISNHLYFYWYRQILGQKVEFLVSFYNNEISEKSEIFDDQFSVERPDGSNFTLKIRSTKLEDSAMYFCASSQLRVTGELFFGEGSRLTVL.

The CDR3 protein is CASTLGYTEAFF. Written as DNA, the CDR3 is TGTGCCAGCACCTTGGGTTACACTGAAGCTTTCTTT. The V call is TRBV12-3 or TRBV12-4, the J call TRBJ1-1; no reliable D call. This CDR3 spans 12 amino acids. V gave up 7 bases and J gave up 3 bases, with 9 bases separating them.

In this sample, this clonotype turned up a few times. The chain combines TRBV9 with TRBJ1-1; 9 nucleotides align to TRBD1. This CDR3 is built from 16 residues. V dropped 4 bases and J dropped 4; count of bases not matched to a gene: 11. Germline CDR1 and CDR2: SGDLS and YYNGEE. CDR3 in DNA: TGTGCCAGCAGCTACGGGACAGGGAATGTGGGCACTGAAGCTTTCTTT. Translating gives CASSYGTGNVGTEAFF.

This clonotype was picked up a small number of times. This sequence joins TRBV5-1 and TRBJ2-1; 9 positions match TRBD2. The CDR3 has 16 amino acids. The V gene end was trimmed by 2 bases and the J gene end by 4 bases; junction bases not matched to a gene: 7. CDR1 and CDR2 from the germline V gene are SGHRS and YFSETQ. CDR3 bases: TGCGCCAGCAGCTTCTATAGCGGGGGCCTTTACAATGAGCAGTTCTTC. The encoded protein is CASSFYSGGLYNEQFF.

This clonotype was counted only a few times. In nucleotides, the CDR3 is TGTGCCAGCAGCTTAGAAACAGGGCTAGCGGGGATAGGCTCCGCTTCAAAAGAGACCCAGTACTTC. Translating it yields CASSLETGLAGIGSASKETQYF. The rearrangement uses TRBV11-2 and TRBJ2-5; TRBD2 aligns across 9 bases. V dropped 0 bases and J dropped 3; count of bases not matched to a gene: 23. Germline CDR1 SGHAT, CDR2 FQNNGV. The CDR3 totals 22 residues.

This clonotype has more than one count but fewer than ten. The CDR3, as DNA: TGTGCCAGCAGCCCTCTTCATGTGGGTGAGACCCAGTACTTC. Translating it yields CASSPLHVGETQYF. The chain employs TRBV7-6 and TRBJ2-5; D gene uncertain. V lost 5 bases and J 5 bases, leaving 15 bases between the germline ends. Germline CDR1 SGHVS, CDR2 FNYEAQ. CDR3 length: 14 residues.

This clonotype showed up just a few times. The chain combines TRBV7-9 with TRBJ1-2, with no clear D. CDR1 SEHNR and CDR2 FQNEAQ come from the germline V gene (reference sequence). The V gene lost 6 bases and the J gene lost 0 bases, with 8 bases spanning the gap. There are 13 residues in the CDR3. CDR3: CASRHGSNYGYTF. CDR3 bases: TGTGCCAGCAGACACGGGTCTAACTATGGCTACACCTTC.

In its sample, this clonotype was seen a few times. V is TRBV11-2 and J is TRBJ2-1; 9 nucleotides agree with TRBD2. The CDR3 spans 14 residues. Germline values: CDR1 SGHAT, CDR2 FQNNGV. With V trimmed by 3 bases and J by 5 bases, 2 bases remained unmatched. CDR3 nucleotides: TGTGCCAGCAGCTTGGGGACTAGCCACAATGAGCAGTTCTTC. This gives the protein CASSLGTSHNEQFF.

This clonotype was picked up a small number of times. The genes are TRBV2 and TRBJ1-5; 9 bases align to TRBD1. The germline gives CDR1 SNHLY, CDR2 FYNNEI. The CDR3 is made up of 14 amino acids. With 6 bases clipped from V and 7 bases from J, the junction kept 7 bases outside the gene matches. CDR3 sequence (DNA): TGTGCCAGCAGACCGGGACAGGGAAGACAGCCCCAGCATTTT. Translation: CASRPGQGRQPQHF.

The V gene is TRBV20-1, the J gene TRBJ2-5; a possible D gene is TRBD1 (5 bases). The CDR3 runs to 12 residues. Per the germline V gene, CDR1 is DFQATT and CDR2 is SNEGSKA (reference sequence). V was pared by 6 bases and J by 4 bases, with 12 bases between. Here the CDR3 reads CSAEGVGETQYF. CDR3 nucleotide sequence: TGCAGTGCGGAAGGGGTTGGAGAGACCCAGTACTTC.

This clonotype has a handful of counts. The chain has TRBV11-1 and TRBJ2-1, with D hard to call. This CDR3 has 12 amino acids. Between the trimmed V and J ends, which lost 2 bases and 9 bases, there was a span of 8 bases. CDR1 and CDR2 from the germline V gene are SGHAT and FQDESV (reference sequence). The CDR3 nucleotides read TGTGCCAGCAGCTTATCTTCAGTTGAGCAGTTCTTC. Its protein product is CASSLSSVEQFF.

This clonotype was counted between two and nine times. V is TRBV5-1 and J is TRBJ1-4; D not resolved. Trimming cost V 0 bases and J 5 bases, with 2 bases left between them. Germline V lookup: CDR1 SGHRS, CDR2 YFSETQ. CDR3 length equals 12 residues. CDR3: CASSLENEKLFF. The CDR3 region has the DNA TGCGCCAGCAGCTTGGAGAATGAAAAACTGTTTTTT.

This clonotype was detected many times. This chain uses TRBV5-6 with TRBJ1-2; D gene ambiguous. Trimming removed 0 bases at V and 0 bases at J, with 6 bases between. Germline V gives CDR1 SGHDT, CDR2 YYEEEE. The CDR3 loop spans 14 amino acids. This CDR3 reads CASSLALANYGYTF. CDR3 bases: TGTGCCAGCAGCTTGGCCCTCGCTAACTATGGCTACACCTTC.

As for this clonotype: This sequence may be a read error, since a much larger clone differs from it by one base. V usage is TRBV6-2 or TRBV6-3 and J usage is TRBJ2-3, with 9 bases matching TRBD2. CDR3 size: 15 residues. CDR1 is MNHEY, CDR2 SVGEGT, per germline. With 2 bases clipped from V and 5 bases from J, the junction kept 5 bases outside the gene matches. The chain's CDR3 is CASSYNAGGQDTQYF. The CDR3 region has the DNA TGTGCCAGCAGTTACAATGCGGGGGGGCAAGATACGCAGTATTTT.

J is TRBJ2-4 and V is TRBV4-3, with TRBD2 matching 8 bases. This CDR3 is built from 16 residues. Germline CDR1 reads LGHNA; CDR2 reads YSLEER. Unmatched junction bases numbered 8, after V lost 1 base and J lost 6 bases. CDR3 bases: TGCGCCAGCAGCCAAGCAAGCGGGGGAGTTCTAAACATTCAGTACTTC. Translated: CASSQASGGVLNIQYF.

The chain is built from TRBV4-1 and TRBJ2-5, with D perhaps being TRBD1 or TRBD2 (6 bases each). The V end was cut by 0 bases, the J end by 3 bases, with 20 bases between. The CDR3 sequence is 18 residues long. Germline CDR1 reads MGHRA; CDR2 reads YSYEKL. The CDR3: CASSQDTWAAEGEETQYF. CDR3 sequence (DNA): TGCGCCAGCAGCCAAGATACCTGGGCGGCGGAGGGGGAAGAGACCCAGTACTTC.

The V gene is TRBV7-2, the J gene TRBJ2-3; 11 bases are a match to TRBD2. The CDR3 runs 16 residues. Trimming at V came to 6 bases and at J to 6 bases, leaving 11 bases not matched to a gene. In germline, CDR1 is SGHTA, CDR2 FQGNSA. CDR3 DNA: TGTGCCAGCAGGGCACCTAGCGGGGGGCCCGGGGATACGCAGTATTTT. It codes for CASRAPSGGPGDTQYF.

This clonotype was counted only a few times. The V call is TRBV4-1, the J call TRBJ1-3; possible D gene TRBD1, 5 bases. The V gene's germline CDR1 is MGHRA and CDR2 YSYEKL. This CDR3 spans 15 amino acids. V was trimmed by 7 bases and J by 0 bases, leaving 13 bases between them. DNA for the CDR3: TGCGCCAGCACAGGGCCGGAGACCTCTGGAAACACCATATATTTT. This sequence encodes CASTGPETSGNTIYF.

This clonotype has a handful of counts. The chain carries TRBV5-1 and TRBJ2-4; no clear D gene. Trimming removed 0 bases at V and 0 bases at J, with 10 bases between. Germline loops: CDR1 SGHRS, CDR2 YFSETQ. This CDR3 has 16 residues. CDR3 loop: CASSLGQNLAKNIQYF. CDR3 nucleotides: TGCGCCAGCAGCTTGGGCCAGAACTTAGCCAAAAACATTCAGTACTTC.

V is TRBV25-1 and J is TRBJ1-4; 7 nucleotides agree with TRBD1. In germline, CDR1 is MGHDK, CDR2 SYGVNS. The CDR3 covers 15 residues. Germline trimming cut 2 bases from V and 4 bases from J; bases unmatched to any gene: 4. This CDR3 reads CASSEPTGNNEKLFF. The CDR3 DNA is TGTGCCAGCAGTGAACCGACAGGGAATAATGAAAAACTGTTTTTT.

This clonotype was counted at least ten times. The rearrangement uses TRBV12-3 or TRBV12-4 and TRBJ2-5; perhaps TRBD1 as D (6 bases). This CDR3 is built from 15 residues. Between the trimmed V and J ends, which lost 1 base and 5 bases, there was a span of 14 bases. The CDR3 DNA reads as TGTGCCAGCAGTTTAGTATCAGGGGCGGCTGAGACCCAGTACTTC. It is translated as CASSLVSGAAETQYF.

This clonotype occurred a few times. The gene calls are TRBV3-1 and TRBJ2-2, with D tentatively TRBD2 (6 bases). The CDR3 spans 16 residues. Trimming stripped 6 bases from V and 5 bases from J, with 19 bases between. CDR1 is LGHDT and CDR2 is YNNKEL in the germline V gene (reference sequence). The CDR3 is CASRHSAGGWTGELFF. The CDR3 nucleotides read TGTGCCAGCAGACATTCGGCCGGGGGATGGACCGGGGAGCTGTTTTTT.

This clonotype was detected many times. The chain employs TRBV12-3 or TRBV12-4 and TRBJ1-2; 7 positions agree with TRBD1. The CDR3 has 14 amino acids. The J segment lost 5 bases and the V segment lost 6 bases, leaving 9 bases of the junction unmatched. The CDR3: CASSRGGNMYGYTF. In DNA form, the CDR3 reads TGTGCCAGCAGCCGAGGGGGCAATATGTATGGCTACACCTTC.

This clonotype was picked up many times. The chain is built from TRBV7-2 and TRBJ2-3, with 10 bases fitting TRBD2. There are 13 residues in the CDR3. With 8 bases clipped from V and 6 bases from J, the junction kept 5 bases outside the gene matches. The V gene's germline CDR1 is SGHTA and CDR2 FQGNSA. The CDR3 coding sequence is TGTGCCAGCCATAGCGGGGGGCACGATACGCAGTATTTT. This sequence encodes CASHSGGHDTQYF.

The chain has TRBV4-3 and TRBJ2-2; TRBD1 matches at 8 bases. CDR3 size: 18 residues. With V trimmed by 0 bases and J by 1 base, 7 bases remained unmatched. Looked up from germline, CDR1 is LGHNA and CDR2 is YSLEER. The DNA of the CDR3 is TGCGCCAGCAGCCAAGAAGTGGTCGGGACAGGGAACACCGGGGAGCTGTTTTTT. This encodes CASSQEVVGTGNTGELFF.

This clonotype was detected a few times. The chain couples TRBV7-9 to TRBJ2-7; TRBD1 is a possible D gene (5 bases). Looked up from germline, CDR1 is SEHNR and CDR2 is FQNEAQ (reference sequence). There are 13 residues in the CDR3. Trimming cost V 5 bases and J 3 bases, with 11 bases left between them. CDR3 residues: CASSIRTGYEQYF. Written as DNA, the CDR3 is TGTGCCAGCAGCATTCGAACAGGCTACGAGCAGTACTTC.